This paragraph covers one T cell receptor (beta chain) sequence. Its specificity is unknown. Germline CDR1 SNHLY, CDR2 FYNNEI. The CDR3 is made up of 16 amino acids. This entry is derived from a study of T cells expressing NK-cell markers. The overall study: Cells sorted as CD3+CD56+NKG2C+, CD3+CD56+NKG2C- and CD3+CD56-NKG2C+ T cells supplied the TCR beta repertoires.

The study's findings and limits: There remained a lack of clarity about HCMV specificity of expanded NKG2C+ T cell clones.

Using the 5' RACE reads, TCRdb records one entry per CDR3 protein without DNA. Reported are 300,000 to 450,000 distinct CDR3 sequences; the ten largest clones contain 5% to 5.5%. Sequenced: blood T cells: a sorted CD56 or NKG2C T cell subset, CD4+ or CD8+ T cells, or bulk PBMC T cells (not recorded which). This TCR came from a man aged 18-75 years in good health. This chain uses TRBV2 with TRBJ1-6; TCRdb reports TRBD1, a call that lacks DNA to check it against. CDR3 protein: CASSVFGTGVNSPLHF.